The clone carrying this TCR beta chain has only a few counts. The antigen is unknown. The length of the CDR3 is 13 residues. V was pared by 2 bases and J by 6 bases, with 11 bases between. This specimen belongs to a study of CD8 T cells in ankylosing spondylitis. Overall study results and limits: Reactive arthritis synovial fluid and blood were previously reported to contain some motif variants. The disease-linked clones had a CD8+ phenotype and low blood frequencies. The study looked at matched synovial fluid samples from ankylosing spondylitis patients. Disease-linked clones were reported to be significantly enriched there. A motif of eight or nine highly homologous TCR beta variants was seen as apparently characteristic of ankylosing spondylitis blood.

By quantitative 5'-RACE with molecular barcodes, the TCR beta libraries were made. TCRdb re-analysed the 5' RACE reads in MiXCR, keeping a single row per CDR3 protein. Of a few hundred thousand distinct CDR3 sequences in the sample, approximately 8.2% are singletons; the top ten hold roughly 14%. The clonotype comes from a male donor with ankylosing spondylitis. The chain carries TRBV12-3 or TRBV12-4 and TRBJ2-7; D not certain. The sample taken for sequencing was blood, either unsorted or a sorted T cell fraction (not recorded which). Written as DNA, the CDR3 is TGTGCCAGCAGTTTAACCGGTTGGGGCGAGCAGTACTTC. Protein: CASSLTGWGEQYF.